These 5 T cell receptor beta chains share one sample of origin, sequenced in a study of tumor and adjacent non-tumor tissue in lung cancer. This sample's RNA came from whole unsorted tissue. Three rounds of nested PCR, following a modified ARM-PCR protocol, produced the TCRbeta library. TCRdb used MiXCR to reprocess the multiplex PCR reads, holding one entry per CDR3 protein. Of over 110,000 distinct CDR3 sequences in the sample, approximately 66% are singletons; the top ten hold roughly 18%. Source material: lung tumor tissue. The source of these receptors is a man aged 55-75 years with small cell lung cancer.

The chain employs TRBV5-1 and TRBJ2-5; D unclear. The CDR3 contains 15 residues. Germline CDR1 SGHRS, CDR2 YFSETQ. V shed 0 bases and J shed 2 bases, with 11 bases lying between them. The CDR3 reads CASSLVGTAQETQYF. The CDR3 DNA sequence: TGCGCCAGCAGCTTGGTGGGTACAGCACAAGAGACCCAGTACTTC.

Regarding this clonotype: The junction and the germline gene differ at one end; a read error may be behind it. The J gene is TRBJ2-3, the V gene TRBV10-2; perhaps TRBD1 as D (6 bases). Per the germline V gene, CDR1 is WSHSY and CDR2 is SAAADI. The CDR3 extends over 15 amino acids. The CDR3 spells CASSEVRTASDRQYF. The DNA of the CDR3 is TGCGCCAGCAGTGAGGTTAGGACAGCTTCGGATAGGCAGTATTTT.

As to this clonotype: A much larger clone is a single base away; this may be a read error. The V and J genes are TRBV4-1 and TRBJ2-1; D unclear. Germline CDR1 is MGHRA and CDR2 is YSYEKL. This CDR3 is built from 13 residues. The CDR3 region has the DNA TGCTCCAGCAGCCAAGATACCGACAATGAGCAGTTCTTC. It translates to CSSSQDTDNEQFF.

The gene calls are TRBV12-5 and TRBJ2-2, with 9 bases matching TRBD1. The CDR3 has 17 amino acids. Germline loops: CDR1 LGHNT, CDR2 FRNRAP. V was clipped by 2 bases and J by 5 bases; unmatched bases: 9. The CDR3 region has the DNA TGTGCTAGTGGTTTGCCTCCTCGACAGGGGGGTACCGGGGAGCTGTTTTTT. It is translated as CASGLPPRQGGTGELFF.

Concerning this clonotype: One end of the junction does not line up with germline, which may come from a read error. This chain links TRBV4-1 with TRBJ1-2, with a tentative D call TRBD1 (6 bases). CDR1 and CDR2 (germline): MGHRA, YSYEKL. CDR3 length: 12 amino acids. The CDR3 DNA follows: TGCGCCAGCAGACAAGGGGGGTATGGCTGCACTTTC. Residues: CASRQGGYGCTF.